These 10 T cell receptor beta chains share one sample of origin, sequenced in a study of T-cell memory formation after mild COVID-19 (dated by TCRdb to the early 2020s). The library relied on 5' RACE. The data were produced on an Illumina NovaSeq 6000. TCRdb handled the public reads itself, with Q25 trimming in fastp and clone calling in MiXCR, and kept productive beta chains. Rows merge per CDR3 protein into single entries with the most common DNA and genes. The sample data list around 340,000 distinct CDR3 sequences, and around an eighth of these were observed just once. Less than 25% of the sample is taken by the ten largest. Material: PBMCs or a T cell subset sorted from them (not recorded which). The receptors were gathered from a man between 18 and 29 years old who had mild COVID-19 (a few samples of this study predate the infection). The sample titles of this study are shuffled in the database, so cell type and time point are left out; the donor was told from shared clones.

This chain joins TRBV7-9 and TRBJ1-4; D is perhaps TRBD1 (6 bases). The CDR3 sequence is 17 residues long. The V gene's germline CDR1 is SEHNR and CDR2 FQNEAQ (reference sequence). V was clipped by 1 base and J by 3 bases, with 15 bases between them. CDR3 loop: CASSLGVRGRANEKLFF. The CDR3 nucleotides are TGTGCCAGCAGCTTAGGTGTCCGGGGGCGCGCTAATGAAAAACTGTTTTTT.

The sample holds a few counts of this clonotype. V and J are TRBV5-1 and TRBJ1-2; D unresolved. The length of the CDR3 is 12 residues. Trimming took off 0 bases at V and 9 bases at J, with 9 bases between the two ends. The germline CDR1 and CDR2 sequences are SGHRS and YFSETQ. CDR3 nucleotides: TGCGCCAGCAGCTTGGAAGATCGTCGCTACACCTTC. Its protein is CASSLEDRRYTF. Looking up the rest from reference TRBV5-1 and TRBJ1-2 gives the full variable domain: KAGVTQTPRYLIKTRGQQVTLSCSPISGHRSVSWYQQTPGQGLQFLFEYFSETQRNKGNFPGRFSGRQFSNSRSEMNVSTLELGDSALYLCASSLEDRRYTFGSGTRLTVV.

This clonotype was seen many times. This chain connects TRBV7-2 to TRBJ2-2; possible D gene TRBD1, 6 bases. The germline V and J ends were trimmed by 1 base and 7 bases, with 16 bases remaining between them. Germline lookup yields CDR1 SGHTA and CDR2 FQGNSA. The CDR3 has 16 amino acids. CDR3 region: CASSLEHTGSGGELFF. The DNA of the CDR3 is TGTGCCAGCAGCTTAGAGCATACAGGGTCAGGCGGGGAGCTGTTTTTT.

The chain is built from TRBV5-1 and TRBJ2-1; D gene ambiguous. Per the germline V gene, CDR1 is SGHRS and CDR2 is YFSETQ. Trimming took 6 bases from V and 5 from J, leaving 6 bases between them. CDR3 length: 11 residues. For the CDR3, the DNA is TGCGCCAGCACTTTGCACAATGAGCAGTTCTTC. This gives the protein CASTLHNEQFF.

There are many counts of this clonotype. CDR3 loop: CASSYGPTSGYGYTF. The DNA for the CDR3 is TGTGCCAGCAGCTATGGCCCCACCTCCGGCTATGGCTACACCTTC. The rearrangement uses TRBV7-9 and TRBJ1-2; D is ambiguous. From germline, CDR1 is SEHNR and CDR2 FQNEAQ (reference sequence). Trimming removed 4 bases at V and 4 bases at J, with 16 bases between. This CDR3 is 15 amino acids long.

The CDR3 DNA reads TGTGCCATCAGTGAGTCCAGGGGGCAGGCTCAGCCCCAGCATTTT. It translates to CAISESRGQAQPQHF. The chain couples TRBV10-3 to TRBJ1-5, with TRBD1 identical over 8 bases. There are 15 residues in the CDR3. With V trimmed by 0 bases and J by 6 bases, 4 bases remained unmatched. Germline V gene lookup returns CDR1 ENHRY and CDR2 SYGVKD.

The CDR3 loop is CASGRGGGVYNEQFF. CDR3 bases: TGTGCCAGCGGGAGAGGCGGGGGCGTCTACAATGAGCAGTTCTTC. The rearrangement uses TRBV9 and TRBJ2-1, with D tentatively TRBD2 (7 bases). Germline V lookup: CDR1 SGDLS, CDR2 YYNGEE. Trimming stripped 7 bases from V and 3 bases from J, with 17 bases between. This CDR3 has 15 amino acids.

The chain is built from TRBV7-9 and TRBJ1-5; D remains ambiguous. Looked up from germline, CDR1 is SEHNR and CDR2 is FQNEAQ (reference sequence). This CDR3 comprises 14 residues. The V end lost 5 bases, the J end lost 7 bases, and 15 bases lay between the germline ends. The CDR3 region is CASSPSTGSQPQHF. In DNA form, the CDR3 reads TGTGCCAGCAGCCCCTCGACCGGGTCGCAGCCCCAGCATTTT.

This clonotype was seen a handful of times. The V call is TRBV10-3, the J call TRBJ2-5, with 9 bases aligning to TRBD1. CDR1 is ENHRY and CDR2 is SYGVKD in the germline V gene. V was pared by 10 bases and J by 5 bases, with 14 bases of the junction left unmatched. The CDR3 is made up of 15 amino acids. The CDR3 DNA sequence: TGTGCCAGCTACGATCCGGGACAGGGAGGGGAGACCCAGTACTTC. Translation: CASYDPGQGGETQYF.

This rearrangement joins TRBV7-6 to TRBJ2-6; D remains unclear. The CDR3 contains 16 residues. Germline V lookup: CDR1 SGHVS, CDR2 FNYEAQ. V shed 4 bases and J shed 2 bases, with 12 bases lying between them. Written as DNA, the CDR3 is TGTGCCAGCAGCTCCCCGATGGGTGCTGGGGCCAACGTCCTGACTTTC. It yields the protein CASSSPMGAGANVLTF.